These 15 T cell receptor beta chains were sequenced from one sample in a study of cytomegalovirus exposure and HLA in healthy donors. TCRdb's copy holds only in-frame clones and misses some; the assay was immunoSEQ multiplex PCR. The repertoire holds about 98,000 clones, with roughly nine tenths as singletons. Sequenced input: PBMCs. The receptors come from a young woman in good health and CMV-seronegative.

The V and J genes are TRBV6-1 and TRBJ1-2, with TRBD1 matching 8 bases. Germline CDR1 MNHNS, CDR2 SASEGT. Unmatched junction bases numbered 7, after V lost 5 bases and J lost 5 bases. This CDR3 comprises 14 residues. The CDR3 sequence is CASSLSGGGYGYTF. The CDR3 nucleotides are TGTGCCAGCAGTCTTTCAGGGGGCGGTTATGGCTACACCTTC.

The V and J genes are TRBV12-5 and TRBJ2-5, with D perhaps TRBD1 (6 bases). The V gene lost 4 bases and the J gene lost 2 bases, with 14 bases spanning the gap. The germline V gene has CDR1 LGHNT and CDR2 FRNRAP. This CDR3 has 15 amino acids. CDR3 nucleotide sequence: TGTGCTAGTGGTTCCCCTCCGGACAGTCAAGAGACCCAGTACTTC. Protein product: CASGSPPDSQETQYF.

This chain joins TRBV7-8 and TRBJ2-1; D uncertain. Germline V CDR1 and CDR2: SGHVS, FQNEAQ. With 4 bases removed from V and 8 bases from J, the gap between germline ends came to 21 bases. There are 16 residues in the CDR3. Here the CDR3 reads CASSSPPVYGSDEQFF. DNA of the CDR3: TGTGCCAGCAGCTCCCCCCCGGTTTACGGGTCCGATGAGCAGTTCTTC.

V is TRBV2 and J is TRBJ2-5; 8 bases match TRBD2. The trim removed 8 bases at V and 2 bases at J, leaving 4 bases unmatched. The CDR3 totals 13 residues. In germline, CDR1 is SNHLY, CDR2 FYNNEI. The CDR3: CASQREPQETQYF. The CDR3 region has the DNA TGTGCCAGCCAGCGGGAGCCTCAAGAGACCCAGTACTTC.

The V call is TRBV7-9, the J call TRBJ1-2; a weak D match, TRBD1 (5 bases). Trimming pared 5 bases from V and 8 bases from J, leaving 12 bases between. The CDR3 is 12 amino acids. CDR1 SEHNR and CDR2 FQNEAQ come from the germline V gene (reference sequence). The DNA for the CDR3 is TGTGCCAGCAGCCTCGGGGGATGGGGCTACACCTTC. Translated, it gives CASSLGGWGYTF.

The chain joins TRBV10-2 to TRBJ2-3; maybe TRBD2 (6 bases). The V and J ends lost 2 bases and 3 bases respectively, with 9 bases between them. Germline-derived CDR1 and CDR2 are WSHSY and SAAADI. The CDR3 is made up of 14 amino acids. The CDR3 protein is CASSERGSTDTQYF. In nucleotides, the CDR3 is TGCGCCAGCAGTGAGCGGGGGAGTACAGATACGCAGTATTTT.

This clone came up once. The chain employs TRBV4-3 and TRBJ1-1; 8 bases align to TRBD1. Germline loops: CDR1 LGHNA, CDR2 YSLEER. The CDR3 has 15 amino acids. With V trimmed by 2 bases and J by 7 bases, 9 bases remained unmatched. DNA for the CDR3: TGCGCCAGCAGCCAACATGGACAGGGAACTCTTGAAGCTTTCTTT. As protein: CASSQHGQGTLEAFF.

This clone turned up a few times. This sequence joins TRBV28 and TRBJ1-2, with unresolved D. The CDR3 has 11 residues. Trimming took off 4 bases at V and 4 bases at J, with 4 bases between the two ends. CDR1 is MDHEN and CDR2 is SYDVKM in the germline V gene. The CDR3 DNA is TGTGCCAGCAGTTCTGTCTATGGCTACACCTTC. Protein: CASSSVYGYTF.

The chain is built from TRBV18 and TRBJ1-1, with TRBD1 matching over 7 bases. Trimming took 6 bases from V and 3 from J; bases not matched to a gene: 4. The CDR3 loop spans 13 amino acids. Germline V gives CDR1 KGHSH, CDR2 LQKENI. CDR3 in DNA: TGTGCCAGCTCGCAACAGGGGTACACTGAAGCTTTCTTT. It yields the protein CASSQQGYTEAFF.

The CDR3 bases are TGCGCCAGCAGCGTGGGACAGGAAGAGACCCAGTACTTC. Translation: CASSVGQEETQYF. V gene TRBV5-1 combines with J gene TRBJ2-5; TRBD1 agrees at 8 bases. Germline V gives CDR1 SGHRS, CDR2 YFSETQ. This CDR3 has 13 residues. The ends lost 4 bases at V and 3 bases at J; junction bases unmatched: 2.

The V call is TRBV7-9, the J call TRBJ1-2; a possible D gene is TRBD1 (6 bases). Between the trimmed V and J ends, which lost 4 bases and 9 bases, there was a span of 27 bases. The CDR3 length is 17 residues. Germline loops: CDR1 SEHNR, CDR2 FQNEAQ (reference sequence). CDR3 nucleotides: TGTGCCAGCAGCTATTATCTCTCGGGGCGGGGGCCGCCGAGCTACACCTTC. Its protein product is CASSYYLSGRGPPSYTF.

This clone was seen a handful of times. The chain combines TRBV11-1 with TRBJ2-1, with D possibly being TRBD1 (6 bases). The CDR3 sequence is 12 residues long. The V and J ends lost 10 bases and 2 bases respectively, with 9 bases between them. CDR1 and CDR2 from the germline V gene are SGHAT and FQDESV (reference sequence). The CDR3 DNA reads TGTGCCATCGGGACACCCTACAATGAGCAGTTCTTC. Translation gives CAIGTPYNEQFF.

This CDR3 is CASSLGDRGLTGELFF. The CDR3 coding sequence is TGTGCCAGCAGCTTGGGGGACAGGGGGCTGACCGGGGAGCTGTTTTTT. J is TRBJ2-2 and V is TRBV5-6; 12 bases line up with TRBD1. The CDR3 totals 16 residues. Per the germline V gene, CDR1 is SGHDT and CDR2 is YYEEEE. The V and J ends lost 0 bases and 5 bases, in that order; junction bases with no gene match: 2.

This chain links TRBV6-1 with TRBJ1-5; D is unresolved. The CDR3 sequence is 15 residues long. V was shortened by 6 bases and J by 6 bases, with 18 bases between the two germline ends. Germline CDR1 MNHNS, CDR2 SASEGT. The CDR3 region is CASSRRREVGQPQHF. The CDR3 nucleotides read TGTGCCAGCAGCCGAAGGCGGGAGGTTGGTCAGCCCCAGCATTTT.

The rearrangement links TRBV25-1 to TRBJ2-2; 7 nucleotides align to TRBD1. CDR3 length equals 13 residues. Per germline, CDR1 MGHDK and CDR2 SYGVNS. V trimming: 5 bases; J trimming: 7 bases; junction bases outside the gene matches: 4. CDR3 bases: TGTGCCAGCAGTTCACAGGGGAGCGGGGAGCTGTTTTTT. Protein sequence: CASSSQGSGELFF.